This is a list of T cell receptor beta chains from one sample in a study of blood T cell repertoires in COVID-19. Profiled with immunoSEQ multiplex PCR; TCRdb holds only in-frame clones, not every one. The sample yields about 120,000 clones, 87% seen once. The sample consisted of peripheral blood. These receptors came from a woman aged 70-85 years with acute or convalescent COVID-19. Each CDR3 is given with its conserved first and last residue. The D gene is left open where the match is weak. Rows give clone size only sometimes, using once, few, many, or a class for an expanded clone.

NA,TRBV18,TRBJ2-7,NA,15,TGTGCCAGCTCACCCCCGGGTTTCCTCTCCTACGAGCAGTACTTC,CASSPPGFLSYEQYF
TRBD2,TRBV9,TRBJ2-2,NA,14,TGTGCCAGCAGCGTTTTCAGCGGGGGCGGGGAGCTGTTTTTT,CASSVFSGGGELFF
NA,TRBV3-1/TRBV3-2,TRBJ1-4,once,12,TGTGCCAGCAGCCAGGCAGGGGAAAAACTGTTTTTT,CASSQAGEKLFF
NA,TRBV5-5,TRBJ2-2,NA,14,TGTGCCAGCAGCTCACAACACGGGTCCGGGGAGCTGTTTTTT,CASSSQHGSGELFF
NA,TRBV7-2,TRBJ2-2,once,15,TGTGCCAGCAGCTTCCGACTGAGGAGGAGCGGGGAGCTGTTTTTT,CASSFRLRRSGELFF
TRBD2,TRBV28,TRBJ2-7,NA,17,TGTGCCAGCAGTCCGTTAGCGGGGGGTCAGCCCGCCTACGAGCAGTACTTC,CASSPLAGGQPAYEQYF
TRBD2,TRBV29-1,TRBJ2-7,NA,16,TGCAGCGTTGAGCCCGGGGAGCGGGGGCCCCCCTACGAGCAGTACTTC,CSVEPGERGPPYEQYF
NA,TRBV24-1,TRBJ2-6,NA,14,TGTGCCACCCCCCCCCAGTCTGGGGCCAACGTCCTGACTTTC,CATPPQSGANVLTF
NA,TRBV5-1,TRBJ2-7,NA,13,TGCGCCAGCACCGTCGGGGGCTCCTACGAGCAGTACTTC,CASTVGGSYEQYF
TRBD1,TRBV5-1,TRBJ1-1,NA,14,TGCGCCAGCAGCCCGGACAGGACGAACACTGAAGCTTTCTTT,CASSPDRTNTEAFF
NA,TRBV2,TRBJ2-3,NA,12,TGTGCCAGTACCAGGGACACTTATACGCAGTATTTT,CASTRDTYTQYF
TRBD2,TRBV6-1,TRBJ2-1,NA,15,TGTGCCAGCAGTGAAACTAGCGGGGGGGCCAGGGAGCAGTTCTTC,CASSETSGGAREQFF
NA,TRBV3-1/TRBV3-2,TRBJ2-2,NA,14,TGTGCCAGTCGAACAGGAGCGAACACCGGGGAGCTGTTTTTT,CASRTGANTGELFF
TRBD2,TRBV5-6,TRBJ2-1,NA,16,TGTGCCAGCAGCTTGGAGGTGCGGGGGGCAGGGAATGAGCAGTTCTTC,CASSLEVRGAGNEQFF
NA,TRBV19,TRBJ1-1,once,14,TGTGCCAGTAGTATAGAAAACAGGGTTACTGAAGCTTTCTTT,CASSIENRVTEAFF
TRBD1,TRBV11-1,TRBJ1-1,NA,15,TGTGCCAGCAGCGCCCGACAGGGGGGGGACACTGAAGCTTTCTTT,CASSARQGGDTEAFF